These 32 T cell receptor beta chains were sequenced from one sample in a study of blood T cell repertoires in COVID-19. This table comes from immunoSEQ multiplex PCR, and its TCRdb copy is limited to in-frame clones, with some not included. The table includes 50,000 or so clones, roughly 84% detected once. Sequencing was performed on peripheral blood. These receptors originate from a man between 65 and 85 years old with acute or convalescent COVID-19.

The chain joins TRBV30 to TRBJ1-1; D uncertain. CDR3 length: 14 residues. V lost 0 bases, J lost 0 bases, and 8 bases lay in between. Per germline, CDR1 GTSNPN and CDR2 SVGIG (reference sequence). The CDR3: CAWSVSGVNTEAFF. Written as DNA, the CDR3 is TGTGCCTGGAGTGTATCCGGGGTGAACACTGAAGCTTTCTTT. The complete variable domain, with remaining parts taken from reference TRBV30 and TRBJ1-1, reads SQTIHQWPATLVQPVGSPLSLECTVEGTSNPNLYWYRQAAGRGLQLLFYSVGIGQISSEVPQNLSASRPQDRQFILSSKKLLLSDSGFYLCAWSVSGVNTEAFFGQGTRLTVV.

The gene calls are TRBV4-1 and TRBJ2-7; 8 bases are a match to TRBD2. This CDR3 contains 16 residues. V lost 0 bases to trimming and J lost 1 base; unmatched junction nucleotides: 5. Germline loops: CDR1 MGHRA, CDR2 YSYEKL. CDR3 residues: CASSQDRGTSSYEQYF. The CDR3 DNA reads TGCGCCAGCAGCCAAGATCGGGGGACTAGTTCCTACGAGCAGTACTTC.

This chain connects TRBV4-1 to TRBJ1-6; 8 positions match TRBD1. Trimming at V came to 2 bases and at J to 10 bases, leaving 13 bases not matched to a gene. The germline CDR1 and CDR2 sequences are MGHRA and YSYEKL. The CDR3 is 17 residues long. CDR3 in amino acids: CASSQKIGQGDESPLHF. CDR3 in DNA: TGCGCCAGCAGCCAAAAAATAGGACAGGGCGATGAGTCACCCCTCCACTTT.

The chain couples TRBV7-2 to TRBJ2-5; D is unclear. V gave up 2 bases and J gave up 5 bases, with 12 bases separating them. The CDR3 is 14 residues long. Germline-derived CDR1 and CDR2 are SGHTA and FQGNSA. The CDR3 sequence: CASSLPPTEETQYF. The DNA for the CDR3 is TGTGCCAGCAGCTTACCGCCCACTGAGGAGACCCAGTACTTC.

This clone came up a few times. This sequence joins TRBV19 and TRBJ2-5; 7 nucleotides align to TRBD2. From germline, CDR1 is LNHDA and CDR2 SQIVND (reference sequence). V trimming: 5 bases; J trimming: 5 bases; junction bases outside the gene matches: 5. The CDR3 length is 13 residues. The CDR3 DNA follows: TGTGCCAGTAGTGTGACTAGCCGGGAGACCCAGTACTTC. As protein: CASSVTSRETQYF. Supplemented by reference TRBV19 and TRBJ2-5, the full variable domain reads DGGITQSPKYLFRKEGQNVTLSCEQNLNHDAMYWYRQDPGQGLRLIYYSQIVNDFQKGDIAEGYSVSREKKESFPLTVTSAQKNPTAFYLCASSVTSRETQYFGPGTRLLVL.

The chain employs TRBV7-9 and TRBJ1-6; TRBD1 agrees at 8 bases. The ends lost 8 bases at V and 5 bases at J; junction bases unmatched: 5. This CDR3 is 14 amino acids long. Germline CDR1 and CDR2: SEHNR and FQNEAQ (reference sequence). The CDR3 DNA is TGTGCCAGCGGGGGGGACAGGAATAATTCACCCCTCCACTTT. Encoded protein: CASGGDRNNSPLHF.

J is TRBJ1-1 and V is TRBV6-5; TRBD1 matches 7 bases. Trimming removed 5 bases from V and 0 bases from J; junction bases left unmatched: 6. Looked up from germline, CDR1 is MNHEY and CDR2 is SVGAGI. The CDR3 sequence is 15 residues long. CDR3 DNA: TGTGCCAGCAGTCTAGAGACAGGGTTGAACACTGAAGCTTTCTTT. Amino acids: CASSLETGLNTEAFF.

The chain carries TRBV12-3 or TRBV12-4 and TRBJ1-5; D is possibly TRBD1 (5 bases). Trimming took 9 bases from V and 10 from J, leaving 16 bases between them. The length of the CDR3 is 12 residues. CDR3 amino acids: CASNLQDGPQHF. DNA for the CDR3: TGTGCCAGTAACTTACAGGATGGACCCCAGCATTTT.

The gene calls are TRBV5-4 and TRBJ1-4; D is possibly TRBD1 (6 bases). The V and J ends lost 5 bases and 5 bases respectively, with 19 bases between them. Germline assignment: CDR1 SGHNT and CDR2 YYREEE (reference sequence). CDR3 length equals 16 residues. The CDR3 region is CASSRETGLVNEKLFF. The CDR3 nucleotides read TGTGCCAGCAGTCGCGAAACAGGGCTAGTCAATGAAAAACTGTTTTTT.

The CDR3 DNA reads TGTGCCTGGAGCCCGGGGTACTCTGGAAACACCATATATTTT. Its protein product is CAWSPGYSGNTIYF. The chain combines TRBV30 with TRBJ1-3; D remains ambiguous. Deletions cut 3 bases from V and 0 bases from J, with 9 bases between. The CDR3 consists of 14 residues. CDR1 GTSNPN and CDR2 SVGIG come from the germline V gene (reference sequence).

The chain is built from TRBV20-1 and TRBJ1-2; D gene uncertain. The CDR3 consists of 11 residues. Per germline, CDR1 DFQATT and CDR2 SNEGSKA (reference sequence). V was shortened by 7 bases and J by 7 bases, with 13 bases between the two germline ends. DNA for the CDR3: TGCAGTGGACGGGGAGCCGGTGGCTACACCTTC. This gives the protein CSGRGAGGYTF.

This clone has a single count. The chain uses TRBV6-2 or TRBV6-3 and TRBJ1-5; 9 bases map to TRBD1. The CDR3 runs 14 residues. The junction had 3 bases not matched to a gene; V was cut back by 5 bases and J by 4 bases. Germline V gene data show CDR1 as MNHEY and CDR2 as SVGEGT. The DNA for the CDR3 is TGTGCCAGCAGTCGAGACAGGGGGAATCAGCCCCAGCATTTT. Protein: CASSRDRGNQPQHF.

This chain uses TRBV7-3 with TRBJ2-2; D possibly corresponds to TRBD1 (5 bases). Germline V gene lookup returns CDR1 SGHTA and CDR2 FQGTGA. The V gene lost 5 bases and the J gene lost 7 bases, with 17 bases spanning the gap. The CDR3 runs 15 residues. The CDR3 DNA follows: TGTGCCAGCAGCCCCAGGGCAGGGTGGAGCGGGGAGCTGTTTTTT. Translated: CASSPRAGWSGELFF. Together with reference TRBV7-3 and TRBJ2-2, the CDR3 gives the full variable domain: GAGVSQTPSNKVTEKGKYVELRCDPISGHTALYWYRQSLGQGPEFLIYFQGTGAADDSGLPNDRFFAVRPEGSVSTLKIQRTERGDSAVYLCASSPRAGWSGELFFGEGSRLTVL.

In nucleotides, the CDR3 is TGTGCCAGCAGTCCCCATATGGGAGAGTCCGGGGAGCTGTTTTTT. Encoded protein: CASSPHMGESGELFF. The rearrangement links TRBV28 to TRBJ2-2, with TRBD2 as a possible D gene (5 bases). CDR1 and CDR2 from the germline V gene are MDHEN and SYDVKM. This CDR3 contains 15 residues. The ends were cut back, 5 bases at V and 6 bases at J, with 16 bases in the middle. Drawing the rest from reference TRBV28 and TRBJ2-2, the complete variable domain is DVKVTQSSRYLVKRTGEKVFLECVQDMDHENMFWYRQDPGLGLRLIYFSYDVKMKEKGDIPEGYSVSREKKERFSLILESASTNQTSMYLCASSPHMGESGELFFGEGSRLTVL.

The chain combines TRBV7-9 with TRBJ1-4, with 8 nucleotides matching TRBD1. V shed 4 bases and J 0 bases; nucleotides not matched to a gene: 4. CDR3 length: 16 amino acids. CDR1 is SEHNR, CDR2 FQNEAQ, per germline (reference sequence). DNA for the CDR3: TGTGCCAGCAGCTCAGGACAGGGAGCAACTAATGAAAAACTGTTTTTT. Translation: CASSSGQGATNEKLFF.

The chain links TRBV7-2 to TRBJ2-7; D perhaps matches TRBD2 (6 bases). The CDR3 is 16 residues long. Trimming left V 1 base short and J 7 bases short, with 20 bases between. CDR1 and CDR2 (germline): SGHTA, FQGNSA. Here the CDR3 reads CASSLVGGWTTQEQYF. As DNA, the CDR3 is TGTGCCAGCAGCTTAGTCGGTGGTTGGACTACCCAGGAGCAGTACTTC.

V and J are TRBV14 and TRBJ2-4; D is unresolved. Germline CDR1 and CDR2: SGHDN and FVKESK. Trimming took off 4 bases at V and 0 bases at J, with 16 bases between the two ends. The CDR3 length is 17 residues. The CDR3 spells CASSPTPGTEAKNIQYF. The CDR3 bases are TGTGCCAGCAGCCCGACTCCCGGCACTGAAGCCAAAAACATTCAGTACTTC. The variable domain in full, with the rest retrieved from reference TRBV14 and TRBJ2-4, is EAGVTQFPSHSVIEKGQTVTLRCDPISGHDNLYWYRRVMGKEIKFLLHFVKESKQDESGMPNNRFLAERTGGTYSTLKVQPAELEDSGVYFCASSPTPGTEAKNIQYFGAGTRLSVL.

The chain is built from TRBV30 and TRBJ2-3; D perhaps matches TRBD2 (5 bases). Trimming shortened V by 2 bases and J by 2 bases, and 8 bases separated the two germline ends. Germline V gene lookup returns CDR1 GTSNPN and CDR2 SVGIG (reference sequence). This CDR3 spans 13 amino acids. The CDR3: CAWSPGNTDTQYF. For the CDR3, the DNA is TGTGCCTGGAGTCCCGGGAACACAGATACGCAGTATTTT.

The gene calls are TRBV7-2 and TRBJ2-6; 8 bases are a match to TRBD1. The CDR3 has 17 amino acids. The V and J ends lost 3 bases and 2 bases, in that order; junction bases with no gene match: 6. Germline-derived CDR1 and CDR2 are SGHTA and FQGNSA. Here the CDR3 reads CASSFRTGRPGANVLTF. The CDR3 coding sequence is TGTGCCAGCAGCTTCCGGACAGGGAGACCTGGGGCCAACGTCCTGACTTTC.

V and J are TRBV4-1 and TRBJ1-2; D remains ambiguous. V lost 4 bases and J lost 8, with 14 bases in between. The CDR3 is made up of 13 amino acids. In germline, CDR1 is MGHRA, CDR2 YSYEKL. The CDR3 sequence is CASSRDQVRGYTF. In nucleotides, the CDR3 is TGCGCCAGCAGCCGCGATCAGGTCCGCGGCTACACCTTC.

V gene TRBV7-2 combines with J gene TRBJ2-7; a weak D match, TRBD1 (6 bases). Germline CDR1 is SGHTA and CDR2 is FQGNSA. V shed 4 bases and J shed 2 bases, with 21 bases lying between them. The CDR3 spans 17 residues. CDR3 region: CASSWTTRAGETYEQYF. The CDR3 nucleotides read TGTGCCAGCAGCTGGACCACGAGGGCAGGGGAGACCTACGAGCAGTACTTC.

This clone appeared a single time. This chain joins TRBV9 and TRBJ1-1; 7 bases match TRBD1. The CDR3 loop spans 15 amino acids. V gave up 3 bases and J gave up 3 bases; unmatched junction bases: 8. Germline V gene data show CDR1 as SGDLS and CDR2 as YYNGEE. CDR3 residues: CASSARDSLDTEAFF. In DNA, the CDR3 is TGTGCCAGCAGCGCCCGGGACAGCCTAGACACTGAAGCTTTCTTT.

This clone was detected once. The V gene is TRBV10-3, the J gene TRBJ2-5; 12 nucleotides agree with TRBD2. Germline-derived CDR1 and CDR2 are ENHRY and SYGVKD. Trimming took 10 bases from V and 2 from J; bases not matched to a gene: 8. This CDR3 is built from 15 residues. CDR3 nucleotide sequence: TGTGCCACCGGACTAGCGGGGAGGGAACAAGAGACCCAGTACTTC. Protein sequence: CATGLAGREQETQYF.

This clone has a single count. The chain has TRBV6-2 or TRBV6-3 and TRBJ2-2, with D perhaps TRBD1 (5 bases). Germline CDR1 is MNHEY and CDR2 is SVGEGT. The V gene lost 1 base and the J gene lost 5 bases, with 11 bases spanning the gap. This CDR3 spans 15 amino acids. DNA for the CDR3: TGTGCCAGCAGTTACTGGGGCCGTGGGACCGGGGAGCTGTTTTTT. It encodes CASSYWGRGTGELFF.

This chain joins TRBV19 and TRBJ2-3; 9 bases fit TRBD1. Germline-derived CDR1 and CDR2 are LNHDA and SQIVND (reference sequence). V shed 2 bases and J 3 bases; nucleotides not matched to a gene: 12. CDR3 size: 18 residues. This CDR3 is CASSITASAGTGTDTQYF. The CDR3 nucleotides are TGTGCCAGTAGTATAACGGCCTCCGCCGGGACAGGGACAGATACGCAGTATTTT.

This clone showed up just once. The chain couples TRBV7-2 to TRBJ1-2; D uncertain. V was shortened by 8 bases and J by 3 bases, with 7 bases between the two germline ends. The CDR3 runs 11 residues. Germline V gives CDR1 SGHTA, CDR2 FQGNSA. CDR3 loop: CASADYYGYTF. The CDR3 DNA reads TGTGCCAGCGCCGACTACTATGGCTACACCTTC.

This clone occurred once. The chain is built from TRBV24-1 and TRBJ2-3; D not certain. Germline V gives CDR1 KGHDR, CDR2 SFDVKD. V lost 5 bases, J lost 5 bases, and 4 bases lay in between. The CDR3 has 11 amino acids. The CDR3 DNA reads TGTGCCACCAGTGTCGGAGATACGCAGTATTTT. It codes for CATSVGDTQYF.

This clone has only a few counts. The chain links TRBV29-1 to TRBJ2-5; the D is unclear. The V gene's germline CDR1 is SQVTM and CDR2 ANQGSEA. V was shortened by 1 base and J by 3 bases, with 9 bases between the two germline ends. This CDR3 is built from 13 residues. The CDR3 is CSVEAVAKETQYF. The CDR3 nucleotides read TGCAGCGTTGAAGCGGTCGCGAAAGAGACCCAGTACTTC.

This chain connects TRBV28 to TRBJ2-3, with 8 bases that match TRBD1. The V gene end was trimmed by 6 bases and the J gene end by 4 bases; junction bases not matched to a gene: 12. The length of the CDR3 is 16 residues. Germline assignment: CDR1 MDHEN and CDR2 SYDVKM. The CDR3 spells CASRYSQGVASDTQYF. For the CDR3, the DNA is TGTGCCAGCAGGTATTCACAGGGGGTAGCATCAGATACGCAGTATTTT.

The chain has TRBV5-4 and TRBJ2-5, with 9 bases identical to TRBD2. CDR3 length: 15 residues. CDR1 is SGHNT and CDR2 is YYREEE in the germline V gene (reference sequence). With 1 base clipped from V and 4 bases from J, the junction kept 5 bases outside the gene matches. The CDR3 sequence is CASSLTAGGRETQYF. CDR3 nucleotides: TGTGCCAGCAGCTTGACTGCGGGAGGGAGAGAGACCCAGTACTTC.

This clone appeared a few times. Additional DNA sequences in this sample encode the identical CDR3. V usage is TRBV19 and J usage is TRBJ1-2; the D gene is possibly TRBD1 (5 bases). V lost 3 bases and J lost 8, with 13 bases in between. Germline assignment: CDR1 LNHDA and CDR2 SQIVND (reference sequence). The CDR3 has 13 residues. The CDR3 DNA reads as TGTGCCAGTAGTATCCCCCAGGGAGGAGGCTACACCTTC. It yields the protein CASSIPQGGGYTF.

The chain combines TRBV27 with TRBJ1-6; tentative D call: TRBD1 (5 bases). The CDR3 contains 16 residues. Germline-derived CDR1 and CDR2 are MNHEY and SMNVEV (reference sequence). Trimming shortened V by 4 bases and J by 6 bases, and 16 bases separated the two germline ends. The CDR3 sequence: CASSSQQGLGNSPLHF. The CDR3 nucleotides read TGTGCCAGCAGTTCCCAGCAGGGATTGGGTAATTCACCCCTCCACTTT.